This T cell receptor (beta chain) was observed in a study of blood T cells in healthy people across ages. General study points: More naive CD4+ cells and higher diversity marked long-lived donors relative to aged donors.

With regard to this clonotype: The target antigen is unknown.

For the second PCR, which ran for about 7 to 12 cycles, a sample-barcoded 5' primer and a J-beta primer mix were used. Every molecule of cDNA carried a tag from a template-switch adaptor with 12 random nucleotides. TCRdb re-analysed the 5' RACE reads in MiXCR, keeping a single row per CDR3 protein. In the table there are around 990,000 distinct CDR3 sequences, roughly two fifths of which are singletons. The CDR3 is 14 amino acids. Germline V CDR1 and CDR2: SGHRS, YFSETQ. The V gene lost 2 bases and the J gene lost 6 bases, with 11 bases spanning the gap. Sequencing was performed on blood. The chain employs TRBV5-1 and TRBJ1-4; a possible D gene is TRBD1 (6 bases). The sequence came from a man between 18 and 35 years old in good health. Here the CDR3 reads CASSFMGADEKLFF. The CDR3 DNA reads TGCGCCAGCAGCTTTATGGGGGCTGATGAAAAACTGTTTTTT.